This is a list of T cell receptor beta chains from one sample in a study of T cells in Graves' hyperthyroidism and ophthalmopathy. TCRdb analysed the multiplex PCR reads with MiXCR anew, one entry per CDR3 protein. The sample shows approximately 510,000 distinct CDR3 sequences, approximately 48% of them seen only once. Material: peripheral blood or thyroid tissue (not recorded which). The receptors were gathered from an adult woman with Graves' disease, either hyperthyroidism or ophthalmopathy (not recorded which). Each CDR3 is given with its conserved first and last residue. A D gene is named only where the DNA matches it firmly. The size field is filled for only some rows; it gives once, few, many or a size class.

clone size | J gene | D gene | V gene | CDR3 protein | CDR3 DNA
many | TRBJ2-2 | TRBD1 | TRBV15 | CATSRPGTAYTGELFF | TGTGCCACCAGCAGACCCGGGACAGCTTACACCGGGGAGCTGTTTTTT
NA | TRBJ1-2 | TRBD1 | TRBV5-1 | CASSSPDRNGYTF | TGCGCCAGCAGCTCACCGGACAGGAATGGCTACACCTTC
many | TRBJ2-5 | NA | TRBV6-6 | CASSYQIQDQETQYF | TGTGCCAGCAGTTACCAGATACAAGACCAAGAGACCCAGTACTTC
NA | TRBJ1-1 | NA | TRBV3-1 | CASSQSWVVNTEAFF | TGTGCCAGCAGCCAATCCTGGGTTGTGAACACTGAAGCTTTCTTT
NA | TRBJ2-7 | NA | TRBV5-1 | CASSIGHPSAYEQYF | TGCGCCAGCAGCATCGGACACCCGTCCGCCTACGAGCAGTACTTC
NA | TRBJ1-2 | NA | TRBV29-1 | CSVIGQSYGYTF | TGCAGCGTTATCGGACAGTCGTATGGCTACACCTTC
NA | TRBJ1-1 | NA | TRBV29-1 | CSVRANLNTEAFF | TGCAGCGTCCGAGCGAACTTGAACACTGAAGCTTTCTTT
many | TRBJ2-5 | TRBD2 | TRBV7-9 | CASSLGRVAGGKETQYF | TGTGCCAGCAGCTTGGGGAGAGTAGCGGGAGGAAAAGAGACCCAGTACTTC
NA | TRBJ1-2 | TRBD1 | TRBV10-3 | CAISESGTANYGYTF | TGTGCCATCAGTGAGTCCGGGACAGCTAACTATGGCTACACCTTC
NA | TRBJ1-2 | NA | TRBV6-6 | CARGDYGYTF | TGTGCCAGGGGAGACTATGGCTACACCTTC
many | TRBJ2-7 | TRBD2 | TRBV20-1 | CSARTSGGYEQYF | TGCAGTGCTCGGACTAGCGGGGGCTACGAGCAGTACTTC